The rows below give T cell receptor beta chains drawn from one sample of a study of blood T cell repertoires in COVID-19. Assay used: immunoSEQ multiplex PCR; TCRdb lists only in-frame clones, some missing. Of roughly 190,000 clones listed, roughly 86% are singletons. Sequenced: peripheral blood. The receptors were sampled from a man between 70 and 80 years old with acute or convalescent COVID-19. CDR3s include the opening cysteine and the closing phenylalanine or tryptophan. Each record gives: J gene, clone size, D gene, V gene, CDR3 protein, CDR3 DNA. D genes are given only for firm matches. Clone size is given for some rows only: seen once, a few or many times, or a class if the clone is expanded.

J gene: TRBJ1-1
clone size: few
D gene: TRBD1
V gene: TRBV6-5
CDR3 protein: CASSTQGAGSSAFF
CDR3 DNA: TGTGCCAGCAGCACACAGGGGGCGGGGAGTTCGGCTTTCTTT

J gene: TRBJ2-7
clone size: -
D gene: TRBD2
V gene: TRBV28
CDR3 protein: CASSLPRREGRYEQYF
CDR3 DNA: TGTGCCAGCAGTTTACCGCGGCGGGAGGGCCGTTACGAGCAGTACTTC

J gene: TRBJ1-1
clone size: -
D gene: -
V gene: TRBV5-1
CDR3 protein: CASSYVRENTEAFF
CDR3 DNA: TGCGCCAGCAGCTACGTGAGAGAAAACACTGAAGCTTTCTTT

J gene: TRBJ1-6
clone size: -
D gene: -
V gene: TRBV19
CDR3 protein: CASSIPDSPLHF
CDR3 DNA: TGTGCCAGTAGTATACCGGATTCACCCCTCCACTTT

J gene: TRBJ1-4
clone size: -
D gene: TRBD1
V gene: TRBV6-6
CDR3 protein: CASSYGTVDEKLFF
CDR3 DNA: TGTGCCAGCAGTTACGGGACAGTAGATGAAAAACTGTTTTTT

J gene: TRBJ2-5
clone size: -
D gene: TRBD2
V gene: TRBV4-1
CDR3 protein: CASSKQGTSGQETQYF
CDR3 DNA: TGCGCCAGCAGCAAGCAAGGTACTAGCGGCCAAGAGACCCAGTACTTC

J gene: TRBJ2-1
clone size: -
D gene: -
V gene: TRBV10-3
CDR3 protein: CATLGGDEQFF
CDR3 DNA: TGTGCCACCCTAGGTGGCGATGAGCAGTTCTTC

J gene: TRBJ1-1
clone size: -
D gene: -
V gene: TRBV10-3
CDR3 protein: CATGVEGPAGAFF
CDR3 DNA: TGTGCCACGGGGGTTGAGGGCCCAGCGGGGGCTTTCTTT

J gene: TRBJ1-2
clone size: -
D gene: TRBD1
V gene: TRBV7-2
CDR3 protein: CASNPGQGSHYGYTF
CDR3 DNA: TGTGCCAGCAACCCCGGACAGGGTTCTCACTATGGCTACACCTTC

J gene: TRBJ1-1
clone size: -
D gene: -
V gene: TRBV2
CDR3 protein: CASHDSNTEAFF
CDR3 DNA: TGTGCCAGCCACGACTCGAACACTGAAGCTTTCTTT

J gene: TRBJ2-5
clone size: -
D gene: -
V gene: TRBV2
CDR3 protein: CASSVIGVETQYF
CDR3 DNA: TGTGCCAGCAGTGTTATAGGGGTTGAGACCCAGTACTTC

J gene: TRBJ2-7
clone size: -
D gene: TRBD1
V gene: TRBV10-2
CDR3 protein: CASSDLGTGRYEQYF
CDR3 DNA: TGCGCCAGCAGTGACCTTGGGACAGGTCGCTACGAGCAGTACTTC

J gene: TRBJ1-1
clone size: -
D gene: TRBD1
V gene: TRBV19
CDR3 protein: CATRDRGNTEAFF
CDR3 DNA: TGTGCCACCCGCGACAGGGGGAACACTGAAGCTTTCTTT

J gene: TRBJ2-7
clone size: -
D gene: TRBD2
V gene: TRBV10-3
CDR3 protein: CAISESASGDSSYEQYF
CDR3 DNA: TGTGCCATCAGTGAGTCGGCTAGCGGGGACAGCTCCTACGAGCAGTACTTC

J gene: TRBJ1-1
clone size: -
D gene: -
V gene: TRBV5-1
CDR3 protein: CASSLGSGNTEAFF
CDR3 DNA: TGCGCCAGCAGCTTGGGCAGCGGGAACACTGAAGCTTTCTTT

J gene: TRBJ1-2
clone size: once
D gene: -
V gene: TRBV5-6
CDR3 protein: CASSLRGGDVGFYGYTF
CDR3 DNA: TGTGCCAGCAGCTTGAGGGGCGGGGATGTGGGGTTTTATGGCTACACCTTC

J gene: TRBJ1-1
clone size: -
D gene: TRBD1
V gene: TRBV5-1
CDR3 protein: CASSPLTGNGDTEAFF
CDR3 DNA: TGCGCCAGCAGCCCATTGACAGGGAATGGTGACACTGAAGCTTTCTTT

J gene: TRBJ1-4
clone size: -
D gene: -
V gene: TRBV9
CDR3 protein: CASSVDLRGELFF
CDR3 DNA: TGTGCCAGCAGCGTGGACCTAAGGGGCGAACTGTTTTTT

J gene: TRBJ1-5
clone size: once
D gene: TRBD1
V gene: TRBV29-1
CDR3 protein: CSVEEGQGDQPQHF
CDR3 DNA: TGCAGCGTTGAAGAGGGACAGGGGGATCAGCCCCAGCATTTT